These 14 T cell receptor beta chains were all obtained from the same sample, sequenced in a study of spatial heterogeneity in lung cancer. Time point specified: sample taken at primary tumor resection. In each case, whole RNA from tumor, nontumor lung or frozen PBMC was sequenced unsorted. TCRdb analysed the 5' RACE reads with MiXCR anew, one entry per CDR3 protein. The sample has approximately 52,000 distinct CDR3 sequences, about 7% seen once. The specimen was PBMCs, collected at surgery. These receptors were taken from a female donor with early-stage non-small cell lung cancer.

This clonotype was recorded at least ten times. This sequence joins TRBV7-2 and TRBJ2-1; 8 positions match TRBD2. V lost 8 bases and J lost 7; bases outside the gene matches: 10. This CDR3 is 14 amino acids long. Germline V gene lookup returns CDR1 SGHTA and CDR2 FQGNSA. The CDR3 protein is CASGGRGARNEQFF. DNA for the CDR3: TGTGCCAGCGGCGGGCGGGGGGCGAGAAATGAGCAGTTCTTC.

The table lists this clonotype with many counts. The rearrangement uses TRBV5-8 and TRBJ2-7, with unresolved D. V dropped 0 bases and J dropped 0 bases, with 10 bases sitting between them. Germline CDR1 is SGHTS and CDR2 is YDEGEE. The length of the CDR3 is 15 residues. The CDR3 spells CASSLGVRSSYEQYF. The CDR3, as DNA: TGTGCCAGCAGCTTGGGAGTCAGGAGCTCCTACGAGCAGTACTTC.

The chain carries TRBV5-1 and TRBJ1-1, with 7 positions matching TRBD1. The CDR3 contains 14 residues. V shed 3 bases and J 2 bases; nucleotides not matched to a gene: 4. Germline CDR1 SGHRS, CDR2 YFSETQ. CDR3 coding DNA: TGCGCCAGCAGCTCGGGACAGATAAACACTGAAGCTTTCTTT. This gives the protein CASSSGQINTEAFF. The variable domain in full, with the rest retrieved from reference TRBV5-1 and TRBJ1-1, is KAGVTQTPRYLIKTRGQQVTLSCSPISGHRSVSWYQQTPGQGLQFLFEYFSETQRNKGNFPGRFSGRQFSNSRSEMNVSTLELGDSALYLCASSSGQINTEAFFGQGTRLTVV.

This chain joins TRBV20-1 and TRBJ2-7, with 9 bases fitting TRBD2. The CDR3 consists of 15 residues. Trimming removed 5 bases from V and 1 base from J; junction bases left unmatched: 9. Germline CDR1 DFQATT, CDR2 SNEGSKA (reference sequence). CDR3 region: CSAVQTSGLSYEQYF. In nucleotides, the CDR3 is TGCAGTGCTGTACAAACTAGCGGGTTGTCCTACGAGCAGTACTTC.

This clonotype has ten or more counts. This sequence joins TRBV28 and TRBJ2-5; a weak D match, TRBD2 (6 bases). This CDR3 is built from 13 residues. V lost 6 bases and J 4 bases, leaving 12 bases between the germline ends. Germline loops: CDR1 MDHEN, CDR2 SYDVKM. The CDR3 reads CASSGGVGETQYF. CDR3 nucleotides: TGTGCCAGCAGCGGCGGGGTAGGAGAGACCCAGTACTTC.

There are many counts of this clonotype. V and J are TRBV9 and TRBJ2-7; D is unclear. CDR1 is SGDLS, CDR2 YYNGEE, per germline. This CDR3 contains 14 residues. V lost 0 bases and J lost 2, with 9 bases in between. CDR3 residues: CASSVVGETYEQYF. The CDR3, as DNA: TGTGCCAGCAGCGTAGTGGGCGAGACCTACGAGCAGTACTTC.

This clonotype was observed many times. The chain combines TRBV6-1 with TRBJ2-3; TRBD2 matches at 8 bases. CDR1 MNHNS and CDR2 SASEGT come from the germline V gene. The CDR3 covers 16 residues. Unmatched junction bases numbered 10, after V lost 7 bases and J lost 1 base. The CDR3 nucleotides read TGTGCCAGCATGATGCGGGGGGCGCCTGGCACAGATACGCAGTATTTT. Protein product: CASMMRGAPGTDTQYF.

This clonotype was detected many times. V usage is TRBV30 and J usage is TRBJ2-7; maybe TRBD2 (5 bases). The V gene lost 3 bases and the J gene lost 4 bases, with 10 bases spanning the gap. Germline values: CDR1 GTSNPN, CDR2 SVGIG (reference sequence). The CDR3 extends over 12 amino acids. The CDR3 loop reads CAWSAGWYEQYF. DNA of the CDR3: TGTGCCTGGAGCGCGGGTTGGTACGAGCAGTACTTC.

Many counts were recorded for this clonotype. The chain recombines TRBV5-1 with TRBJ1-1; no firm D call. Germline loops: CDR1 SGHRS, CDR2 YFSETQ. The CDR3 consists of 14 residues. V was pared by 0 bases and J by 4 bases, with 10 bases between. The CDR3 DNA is TGCGCCAGCAGCTTGGACGTGACCCCCACTGAAGCTTTCTTT. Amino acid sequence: CASSLDVTPTEAFF.

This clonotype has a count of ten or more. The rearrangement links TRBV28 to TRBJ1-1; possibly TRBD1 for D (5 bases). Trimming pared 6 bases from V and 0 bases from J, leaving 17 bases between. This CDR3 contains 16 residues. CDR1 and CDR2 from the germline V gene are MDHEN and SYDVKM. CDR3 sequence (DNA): TGTGCCAGCAGAAACCGGCGGGGCCCCATGAACACTGAAGCTTTCTTT. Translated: CASRNRRGPMNTEAFF.

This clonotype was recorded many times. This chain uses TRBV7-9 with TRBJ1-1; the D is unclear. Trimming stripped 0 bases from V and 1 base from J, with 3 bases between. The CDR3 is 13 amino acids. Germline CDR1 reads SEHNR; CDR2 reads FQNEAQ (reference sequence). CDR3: CASSLAGNTEAFF. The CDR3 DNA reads TGTGCCAGCAGCTTAGCGGGGAACACTGAAGCTTTCTTT.

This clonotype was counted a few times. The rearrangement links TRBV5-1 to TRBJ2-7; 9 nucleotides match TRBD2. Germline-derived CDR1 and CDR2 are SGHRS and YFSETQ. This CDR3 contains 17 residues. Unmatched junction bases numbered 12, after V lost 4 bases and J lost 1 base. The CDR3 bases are TGCGCCAGCAGCCGATTGCCAGCTAGCGGGGAATCCTACGAGCAGTACTTC. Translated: CASSRLPASGESYEQYF. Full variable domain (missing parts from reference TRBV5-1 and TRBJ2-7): KAGVTQTPRYLIKTRGQQVTLSCSPISGHRSVSWYQQTPGQGLQFLFEYFSETQRNKGNFPGRFSGRQFSNSRSEMNVSTLELGDSALYLCASSRLPASGESYEQYFGPGTRLTVT.

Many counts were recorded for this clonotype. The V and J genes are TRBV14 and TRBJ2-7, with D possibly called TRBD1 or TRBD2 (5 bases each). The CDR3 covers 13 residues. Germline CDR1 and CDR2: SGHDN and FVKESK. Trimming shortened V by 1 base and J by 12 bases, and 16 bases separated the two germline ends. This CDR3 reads CASSQGGSRAMYF. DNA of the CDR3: TGTGCCAGCAGCCAAGGGGGGTCCAGGGCCATGTACTTC.

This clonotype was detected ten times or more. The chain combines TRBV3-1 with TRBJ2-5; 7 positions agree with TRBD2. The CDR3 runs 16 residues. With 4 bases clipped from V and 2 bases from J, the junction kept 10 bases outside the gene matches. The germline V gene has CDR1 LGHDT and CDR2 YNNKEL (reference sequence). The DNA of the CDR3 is TGTGCCAGCAGCCCTAGCGGCCACCCCGCACAAGAGACCCAGTACTTC. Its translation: CASSPSGHPAQETQYF.